Only one count was recorded for the clone carrying this TCR beta chain. Its antigen is unknown. This sample is part of a study of CD8+ T cells in alopecia areata. Study in general: Percent affected scalp area, the SALT score, rated treated patients' severity. Study-wide points: In blood and scalp, many expanded lesional clones persisted during tofacitinib.

Trimming took 5 bases from V and 3 from J, leaving 13 bases between them. Germline CDR1 and CDR2: PRHDT and FYEKMQ (reference sequence). This CDR3 has 15 amino acids. TCR sequencing used cDNA made by reverse transcription of extracted RNA. Sequenced by immunoSEQ multiplex PCR; TCRdb stores in-frame clones only, minus some. The sample yields some 80,000 clones, approximately 66% seen once. Treatment given: oral pan-JAK inhibitor, 5-10 mg twice daily. The sequence was collected from a human donor with alopecia areata. The sample consisted of CD8+ T cells sorted from blood, taken at week 24, from a patient treated with tofacitinib. The chain joins TRBV13 to TRBJ2-2; unclear D gene. CDR3 bases: TGTGCCAGCAGCCCCGGAGACTTATACACCGGGGAGCTGTTTTTT. Residues: CASSPGDLYTGELFF.